Each of the 28 T cell receptor beta chains below was sequenced from the same sample in a study of T cells after posttransplantation cyclophosphamide. The table came from immunoSEQ multiplex PCR; TCRdb's copy has only in-frame clones and leaves some out. The sample contains around 50,000 clones, roughly 93% of which appear only once. The sequenced sample consisted of PBMCs. Source of these receptors: a woman between 50 and 59 years old in good health and a related stem cell transplant donor.

The count of this clone is one. Distinct nucleotide sequences in the sample also encode this CDR3. This rearrangement joins TRBV6-5 to TRBJ1-1, with D maybe TRBD1 (5 bases). The CDR3 is 14 amino acids. Germline CDR1 reads MNHEY; CDR2 reads SVGAGI. Trimming took off 3 bases at V and 1 base at J, with 9 bases between the two ends. CDR3 loop: CASSYSDRNTEAFF. DNA of the CDR3: TGTGCCAGCAGTTATTCCGACAGGAACACTGAAGCTTTCTTT.

The chain combines TRBV7-9 with TRBJ2-7, with unresolved D. With 3 bases removed from V and 0 bases from J, the gap between germline ends came to 6 bases. Germline CDR1 SEHNR, CDR2 FQNEAQ (reference sequence). The CDR3 spans 13 residues. CDR3 residues: CASSFGRSYEQYF. CDR3 nucleotides: TGTGCCAGCAGCTTTGGCCGCTCCTACGAGCAGTACTTC.

The J gene is TRBJ2-2, the V gene TRBV10-1, with a weak D call TRBD1 (5 bases). The CDR3 has 13 residues. Trimming left V 3 bases short and J 7 bases short, with 9 bases between. The germline CDR1 and CDR2 sequences are WNHNN and SYGVQD (reference sequence). CDR3 protein: CASSDKGFGELFF. DNA for the CDR3: TGCGCCAGCAGTGATAAGGGGTTCGGGGAGCTGTTTTTT.

The J gene is TRBJ2-3, the V gene TRBV28, with D possibly matching TRBD1 (5 bases). The length of the CDR3 is 12 residues. V lost 6 bases and J lost 3, with 7 bases in between. Germline loops: CDR1 MDHEN, CDR2 SYDVKM. The CDR3 DNA reads as TGTGCCAGCAGAGCAGGGACAGATACGCAGTATTTT. Protein product: CASRAGTDTQYF.

The chain has TRBV6-1 and TRBJ1-4; 10 bases match TRBD1. The CDR3 totals 15 residues. Unmatched junction bases numbered 6, after V lost 8 bases and J lost 3 bases. Germline assignment: CDR1 MNHNS and CDR2 SASEGT. Written as DNA, the CDR3 is TGTGCCAGCGGGGACAGGGGAGGATCTAATGAAAAACTGTTTTTT. It encodes CASGDRGGSNEKLFF.

This clone was seen a single time. The chain joins TRBV5-1 to TRBJ2-3; TRBD2 aligns across 9 bases. After removal of 0 bases from V and 0 bases from J, the junction contained 2 bases not matched to a gene. This CDR3 has 16 residues. Germline values: CDR1 SGHRS, CDR2 YFSETQ. This chain's CDR3 is CASSLDLAGSTDTQYF. The CDR3 region has the DNA TGCGCCAGCAGCTTGGATCTAGCGGGAAGCACAGATACGCAGTATTTT.

The genes are TRBV27 and TRBJ2-3, with D hard to call. Trimming left V 5 bases short and J 3 bases short, with 3 bases between. This CDR3 is 11 amino acids long. Germline V gene sequence: CDR1 MNHEY, CDR2 SMNVEV (reference sequence). The CDR3 bases are TGTGCCAGCAGTACTACAGATACGCAGTATTTT. It codes for CASSTTDTQYF.

A note on this clone: An end of the junction does not agree with germline; a read error may underlie this. V is TRBV6-1 and J is TRBJ1-1; the D gene is possibly TRBD1 (5 bases). Germline loops: CDR1 MNHNS, CDR2 SASEGT. The CDR3 is 15 residues long. The CDR3 spells CASSEGEGLKTEAFF. In nucleotides, the CDR3 is TGTGCCAGCAGTGAAGGGGAGGGGTTGAAAACTGAAGCTTTCTTT.

V gene TRBV2 combines with J gene TRBJ1-2; D is unclear. The V end was cut by 3 bases, the J end by 7 bases, with 21 bases between. From germline, CDR1 is SNHLY and CDR2 FYNNEI. The CDR3 runs to 16 residues. The DNA of the CDR3 is TGTGCCAGCAGTGATTGGGCACTCAATACGGATGGTGGCTACACCTTC. Translating gives CASSDWALNTDGGYTF.

By proportion, this clone is medium-sized. The chain couples TRBV7-6 to TRBJ2-3, with TRBD1 as a possible D gene (5 bases). V lost 3 bases and J 0 bases, leaving 10 bases between the germline ends. The germline V gene encodes CDR1 SGHVS and CDR2 FNYEAQ. The length of the CDR3 is 15 residues. The CDR3 bases are TGTGCCAGCAGCTTCCTGACAGTAAGCACAGATACGCAGTATTTT. Protein product: CASSFLTVSTDTQYF.

CDR3 amino acids: CASRTLDRLRNTEAFF. Written as DNA, the CDR3 is TGTGCCAGCAGGACCCTGGACCGACTAAGGAACACTGAAGCTTTCTTT. The rearrangement links TRBV28 to TRBJ1-1; D call uncertain. CDR3 length equals 16 residues. Germline-derived CDR1 and CDR2 are MDHEN and SYDVKM. V was shortened by 6 bases and J by 1 base, with 18 bases between the two germline ends.

The rearrangement joins TRBV6-6 to TRBJ2-7; TRBD1 matches at 7 bases. V lost 5 bases to trimming and J lost 4 bases; unmatched junction nucleotides: 2. Germline V gene lookup returns CDR1 MNHNY and CDR2 SVGAGI (reference sequence). The CDR3 runs to 12 residues. In nucleotides, the CDR3 is TGTGCCAGCAGTACGACAGGGTACGAGCAGTACTTC. The encoded protein is CASSTTGYEQYF.

The chain has TRBV10-3 and TRBJ2-1, with 7 bases aligning to TRBD2. After removal of 3 bases from V and 6 bases from J, the junction contained 11 bases not matched to a gene. This CDR3 has 16 amino acids. Germline loops: CDR1 ENHRY, CDR2 SYGVKD. The CDR3 nucleotides are TGTGCCATCAGTGAAACGGGGGGAGGGGAAGGCAATGAGCAGTTCTTC. Translated: CAISETGGGEGNEQFF.

This clone is a singleton in its sample. This sequence joins TRBV10-2 and TRBJ2-1; 8 nucleotides agree with TRBD2. CDR1 is WSHSY, CDR2 SAAADI, per germline. The CDR3 extends over 14 amino acids. Trimming took 6 bases from V and 12 from J; bases not matched to a gene: 13. Here the CDR3 DNA reads TGCGCCAGCAGATTAAGCGGGAGTGAGGGGTCGCAGTTCTTC. Its translation is CASRLSGSEGSQFF.

CDR3 sequence reads: CASSSGRGWETQYF. The CDR3 bases are TGTGCCAGCAGTTCCGGGCGGGGGTGGGAGACCCAGTACTTC. This chain uses TRBV27 with TRBJ2-5; 7 positions agree with TRBD2. CDR3 length: 14 amino acids. Germline values: CDR1 MNHEY, CDR2 SMNVEV (reference sequence). V was clipped by 4 bases and J by 5 bases; unmatched bases: 7.

The chain uses TRBV9 and TRBJ2-3, with TRBD1 identical over 9 bases. The CDR3 totals 14 residues. The germline V gene encodes CDR1 SGDLS and CDR2 YYNGEE. After removal of 3 bases from V and 4 bases from J, the junction contained 3 bases not matched to a gene. The CDR3, as DNA: TGTGCCAGCAGCGAACAGGGGGCCGCAGATACGCAGTATTTT. Translation gives CASSEQGAADTQYF.

This clone was observed a few times. The CDR3 coding sequence is TGTGCCAGCAGAACAAAAGACAGTCCTAATGAAAAACTGTTTTTT. As protein: CASRTKDSPNEKLFF. The V gene is TRBV2, the J gene TRBJ1-4; tentative D call: TRBD1 (5 bases). Germline loops: CDR1 SNHLY, CDR2 FYNNEI. The CDR3 contains 15 residues. The germline V and J ends were trimmed by 6 bases and 3 bases, with 14 bases remaining between them.

This clone was seen a handful of times. V is TRBV28 and J is TRBJ1-1, with D unclear. The CDR3 contains 13 residues. V was clipped by 4 bases and J by 1 base, with 7 bases between them. Germline CDR1 and CDR2: MDHEN and SYDVKM. The DNA for the CDR3 is TGTGCCAGCAGTTCGGGTCCGAACACTGAAGCTTTCTTT. Amino acid sequence: CASSSGPNTEAFF.

This clone occurred a few times. V usage is TRBV5-1 and J usage is TRBJ1-1; TRBD1 matches 9 bases. This CDR3 is built from 16 residues. Per germline, CDR1 SGHRS and CDR2 YFSETQ. The ends lost 0 bases at V and 7 bases at J; junction bases unmatched: 10. CDR3 nucleotide sequence: TGCGCCAGCAGCTTGGACACAGGGGGCAGTTCGAGTGAAGCTTTCTTT. As protein: CASSLDTGGSSSEAFF.

The CDR3 reads CASSLLGSPETQYF. CDR3 coding DNA: TGTGCCAGCAGTTTATTGGGGAGCCCAGAGACCCAGTACTTC. The chain combines TRBV27 with TRBJ2-5; TRBD2 is a possible D gene (5 bases). The CDR3 is 14 residues long. The V gene lost 1 base and the J gene lost 4 bases, with 10 bases spanning the gap. CDR1 MNHEY and CDR2 SMNVEV come from the germline V gene (reference sequence).

This sequence joins TRBV27 and TRBJ2-3; tentative D call: TRBD2 (6 bases). V gave up 10 bases and J gave up 1 base, with 18 bases separating them. Germline V gives CDR1 MNHEY, CDR2 SMNVEV (reference sequence). The CDR3 totals 15 residues. CDR3 loop: CATIPPGLGTDTQYF. CDR3 DNA sequence: TGTGCCACCATTCCTCCGGGACTCGGCACAGATACGCAGTATTTT.

Remarks on this clone: One end of the junction fails to match germline, which may point to a read error. The same CDR3 is also encoded by other DNA sequences in this sample. This chain joins TRBV9 and TRBJ1-6; D is ambiguous. The CDR3 runs 15 residues. Looked up from germline, CDR1 is SGDLS and CDR2 is YYNGEE. The CDR3 DNA follows: TGTGCCAGCAGCGAACGGAGCTCCTATAATTCCCCCCTCCACTTT. Encoded protein: CASSERSSYNSPLHF.

The chain is built from TRBV19 and TRBJ2-1, with 10 bases lining up with TRBD1. With 5 bases clipped from V and 5 bases from J, the junction kept 9 bases outside the gene matches. Germline-derived CDR1 and CDR2 are LNHDA and SQIVND (reference sequence). This CDR3 has 16 residues. The CDR3 DNA is TGTGCCAGTAGTTTAAACCCGGGACAGGGGAACAATGAGCAGTTCTTC. As protein: CASSLNPGQGNNEQFF.

The rearrangement uses TRBV6-4 and TRBJ2-7, with 7 bases matching TRBD1. The J segment lost 3 bases and the V segment lost 4 bases, leaving 0 bases of the junction unmatched. The germline V gene has CDR1 MRHNA and CDR2 SNTAGT. This CDR3 contains 12 residues. As DNA, the CDR3 is TGTGCCAGCAGTGGGGACAGCTACGAGCAGTACTTC. Translating it yields CASSGDSYEQYF.

The J gene is TRBJ2-2, the V gene TRBV5-1; 13 bases map to TRBD2. The germline V gene has CDR1 SGHRS and CDR2 YFSETQ. Trimming at V came to 6 bases and at J to 0 bases, leaving 11 bases not matched to a gene. CDR3 size: 19 residues. CDR3 loop: CASTPDTSGGAANTGELFF. The CDR3 DNA reads TGCGCCAGCACCCCGGATACTAGCGGGGGGGCCGCGAACACCGGGGAGCTGTTTTTT.

J is TRBJ1-5 and V is TRBV19; TRBD1 aligns across 10 bases. Unmatched junction bases numbered 6, after V lost 6 bases and J lost 1 base. The CDR3 loop spans 16 amino acids. CDR1 and CDR2 (germline): LNHDA, SQIVND (reference sequence). As DNA, the CDR3 is TGTGCCAGTAGAGACAGGGGGCGCACAAGCAATCAGCCCCAGCATTTT. This gives the protein CASRDRGRTSNQPQHF. Full variable domain (remainder filled in from reference TRBV19 and TRBJ1-5): DGGITQSPKYLFRKEGQNVTLSCEQNLNHDAMYWYRQDPGQGLRLIYYSQIVNDFQKGDIAEGYSVSREKKESFPLTVTSAQKNPTAFYLCASRDRGRTSNQPQHFGDGTRLSIL.

The chain uses TRBV5-1 and TRBJ1-4, with 10 bases identical to TRBD1. The V and J ends lost 4 bases and 4 bases, in that order; junction bases with no gene match: 7. In germline, CDR1 is SGHRS, CDR2 YFSETQ. The CDR3 contains 16 residues. This CDR3 is CASSLTTGGNNEKLFF. DNA of the CDR3: TGCGCCAGCAGCCTCACGACAGGGGGCAATAATGAAAAACTGTTTTTT.

This clone was counted a single time. This chain joins TRBV5-1 and TRBJ2-3; the D is unclear. Trimming pared 3 bases from V and 0 bases from J, leaving 11 bases between. Germline loops: CDR1 SGHRS, CDR2 YFSETQ. The CDR3 length is 15 residues. CDR3 sequence (DNA): TGCGCCAGCAGCTCGCACTGGGCCAGCACAGATACGCAGTATTTT. Amino acids: CASSSHWASTDTQYF. Based on the CDR3 plus reference TRBV5-1 and TRBJ2-3, the full variable domain is KAGVTQTPRYLIKTRGQQVTLSCSPISGHRSVSWYQQTPGQGLQFLFEYFSETQRNKGNFPGRFSGRQFSNSRSEMNVSTLELGDSALYLCASSSHWASTDTQYFGPGTRLTVL.